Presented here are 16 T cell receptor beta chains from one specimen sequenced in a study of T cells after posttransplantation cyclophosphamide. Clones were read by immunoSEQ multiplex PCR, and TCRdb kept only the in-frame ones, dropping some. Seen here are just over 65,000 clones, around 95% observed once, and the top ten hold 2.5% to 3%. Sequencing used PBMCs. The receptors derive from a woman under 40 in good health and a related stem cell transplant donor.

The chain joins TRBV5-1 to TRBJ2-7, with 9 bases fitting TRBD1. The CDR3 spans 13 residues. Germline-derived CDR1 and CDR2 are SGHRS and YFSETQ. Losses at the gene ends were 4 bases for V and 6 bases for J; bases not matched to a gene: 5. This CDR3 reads CASSAGQGGEQYF. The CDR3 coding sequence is TGCGCCAGCAGCGCGGGACAGGGAGGCGAGCAGTACTTC.

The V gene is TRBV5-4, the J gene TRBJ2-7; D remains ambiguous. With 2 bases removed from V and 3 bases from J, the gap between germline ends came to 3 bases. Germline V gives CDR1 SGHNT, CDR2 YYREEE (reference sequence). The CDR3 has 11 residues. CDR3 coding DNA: TGTGCCAGCAGCTTTAGCTACGAGCAGTACTTC. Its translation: CASSFSYEQYF.

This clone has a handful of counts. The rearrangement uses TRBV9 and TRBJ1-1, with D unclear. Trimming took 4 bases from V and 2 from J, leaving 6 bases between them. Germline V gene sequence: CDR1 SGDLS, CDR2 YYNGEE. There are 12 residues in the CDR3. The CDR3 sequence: CASSQTNTEAFF. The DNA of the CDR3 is TGTGCCAGCAGCCAAACCAACACTGAAGCTTTCTTT.

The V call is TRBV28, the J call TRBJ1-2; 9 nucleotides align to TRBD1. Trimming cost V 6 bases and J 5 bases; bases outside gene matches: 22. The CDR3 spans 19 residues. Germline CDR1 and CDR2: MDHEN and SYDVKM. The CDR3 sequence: CASSPGGHWGQGIKYGYTF. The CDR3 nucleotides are TGTGCCAGCAGCCCAGGGGGGCATTGGGGACAGGGCATAAAGTATGGCTACACCTTC.

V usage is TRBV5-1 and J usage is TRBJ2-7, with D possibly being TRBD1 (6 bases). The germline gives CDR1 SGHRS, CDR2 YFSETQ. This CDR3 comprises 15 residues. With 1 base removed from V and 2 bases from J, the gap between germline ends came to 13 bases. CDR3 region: CASSLRADRTYEQYF. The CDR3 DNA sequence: TGCGCCAGCAGCTTGAGGGCTGACAGGACCTACGAGCAGTACTTC.

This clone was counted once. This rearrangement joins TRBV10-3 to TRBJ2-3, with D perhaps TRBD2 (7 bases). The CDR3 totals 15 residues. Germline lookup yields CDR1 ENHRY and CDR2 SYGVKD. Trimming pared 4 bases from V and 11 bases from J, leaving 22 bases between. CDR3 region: CAISGRGGVRDGQYF. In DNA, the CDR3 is TGTGCCATCAGTGGAAGGGGGGGGGTACGGGATGGGCAGTATTTT.

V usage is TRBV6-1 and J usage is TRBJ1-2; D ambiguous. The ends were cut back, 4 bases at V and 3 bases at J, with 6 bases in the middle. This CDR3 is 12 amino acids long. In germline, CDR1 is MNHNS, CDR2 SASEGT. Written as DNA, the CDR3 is TGTGCCAGCAGTGCCCGCTACTATGGCTACACCTTC. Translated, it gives CASSARYYGYTF.

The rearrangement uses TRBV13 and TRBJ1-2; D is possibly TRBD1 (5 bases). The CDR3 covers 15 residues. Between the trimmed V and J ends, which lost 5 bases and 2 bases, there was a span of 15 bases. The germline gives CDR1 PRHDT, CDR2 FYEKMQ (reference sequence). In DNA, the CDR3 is TGTGCCAGCAGCCCACCGACAGCCGCAAACTATGGCTACACCTTC. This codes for CASSPPTAANYGYTF.

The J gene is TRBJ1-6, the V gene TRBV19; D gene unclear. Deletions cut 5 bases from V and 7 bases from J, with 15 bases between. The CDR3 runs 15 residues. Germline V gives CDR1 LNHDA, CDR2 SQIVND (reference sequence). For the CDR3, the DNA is TGTGCCAGTAGTCCCCAAGGATCCAGCAATTCACCCCTCCACTTT. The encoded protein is CASSPQGSSNSPLHF.

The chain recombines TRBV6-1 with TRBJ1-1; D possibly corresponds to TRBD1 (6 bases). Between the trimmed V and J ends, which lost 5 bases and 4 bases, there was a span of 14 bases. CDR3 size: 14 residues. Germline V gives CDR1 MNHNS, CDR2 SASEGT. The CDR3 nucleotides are TGTGCCAGCAGTACCTGGGGGGCAGGCACTGAAGCTTTCTTT. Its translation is CASSTWGAGTEAFF.

The CDR3 DNA sequence: TGTGCCAGCAGGGATCGAAGGGCAGGCGAGCAGTTCTTC. This codes for CASRDRRAGEQFF. The chain has TRBV5-6 and TRBJ2-1; D call uncertain. CDR1 and CDR2 (germline): SGHDT, YYEEEE. The ends were cut back, 5 bases at V and 10 bases at J, with 16 bases in the middle. The CDR3 runs 13 residues.

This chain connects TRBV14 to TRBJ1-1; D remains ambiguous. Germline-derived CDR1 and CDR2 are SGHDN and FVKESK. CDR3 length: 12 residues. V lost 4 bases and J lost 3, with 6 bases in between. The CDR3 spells CASSLRYTEAFF. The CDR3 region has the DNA TGTGCCAGCAGCCTTAGGTACACTGAAGCTTTCTTT.

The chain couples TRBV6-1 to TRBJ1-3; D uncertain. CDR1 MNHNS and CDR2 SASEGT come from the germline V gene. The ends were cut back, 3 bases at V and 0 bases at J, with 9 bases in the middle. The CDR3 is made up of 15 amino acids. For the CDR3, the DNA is TGTGCCAGCAGTGAGAATCTTTTCTCTGGAAACACCATATATTTT. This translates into CASSENLFSGNTIYF.

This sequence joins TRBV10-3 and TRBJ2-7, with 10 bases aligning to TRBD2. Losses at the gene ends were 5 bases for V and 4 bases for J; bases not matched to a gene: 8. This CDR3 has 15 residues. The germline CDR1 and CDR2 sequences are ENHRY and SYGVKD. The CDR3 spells CAISQTSGARYEQYF. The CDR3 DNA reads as TGTGCCATCAGTCAAACTAGCGGGGCCCGTTACGAGCAGTACTTC.

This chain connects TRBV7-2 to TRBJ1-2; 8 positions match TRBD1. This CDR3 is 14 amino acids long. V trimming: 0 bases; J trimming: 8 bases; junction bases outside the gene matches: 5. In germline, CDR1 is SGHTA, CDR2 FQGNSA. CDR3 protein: CASSLAQGAEGYTF. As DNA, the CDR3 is TGTGCCAGCAGCTTAGCGCAGGGGGCGGAGGGCTACACCTTC.

This CDR3 reads CASSWQNTGELFF. The CDR3 DNA sequence: TGCGCCAGCAGCTGGCAGAACACCGGGGAGCTGTTTTTT. The chain combines TRBV5-1 with TRBJ2-2; D call uncertain. The ends were cut back, 3 bases at V and 1 base at J, with 4 bases in the middle. The germline V gene has CDR1 SGHRS and CDR2 YFSETQ. There are 13 residues in the CDR3.